This T cell receptor beta chain was captured by sequencing in a study of cytomegalovirus exposure and HLA in healthy donors. This CDR3 is 14 amino acids long. V was clipped by 2 bases and J by 1 base, with 8 bases between them. Germline V gives CDR1 SGHTA, CDR2 FQGNSA. The PCR made use of 60 Vbeta and 13 Jbeta primers. TCRdb's table, derived via immunoSEQ multiplex PCR, lists solely in-frame clones and lacks some. The table lists about 140,000 clones, 55% to 80% of them singletons. The specimen was PBMCs. The V gene is TRBV7-2, the J gene TRBJ1-1; D is unresolved. This receptor was identified in a woman aged 40 to 50 in good health and CMV-seronegative. The CDR3 loop is CASSLYSRNTEAFF. The DNA for the CDR3 is TGTGCCAGCAGCTTATACTCACGGAACACTGAAGCTTTCTTT.